The rows below give T cell receptor beta chains drawn from one sample of a study of a mutant IDH1 vaccine in newly diagnosed glioma. Clones were read by immunoSEQ multiplex PCR, and TCRdb kept only the in-frame ones, dropping some. The sample shows tens of thousands of clones, around 75% of them seen only once. Their antigens remain unidentified. Source: PBMCs, taken from a glioma patient whose treatment included an IDH1 peptide vaccine. These receptors were collected from a man between 40 and 49 years old with glioma. CDR3s include the opening cysteine and the closing phenylalanine or tryptophan. Each record gives: clone size, J gene, V gene, CDR3 protein. Clone size, where shown, is once, few, many, or a class for clones that have expanded.

abundance: .; j_gene: TRBJ1-1; v_gene: TRBV6-5; CDR3aa: CASNAQGARTEAFF
abundance: .; j_gene: TRBJ2-5; v_gene: TRBV9; CDR3aa: CASSDLGGGETQYF
abundance: .; j_gene: TRBJ2-7; v_gene: TRBV4-1; CDR3aa: CASSHPGTLGEEQYF
abundance: .; j_gene: TRBJ2-7; v_gene: TRBV21-1; CDR3aa: CASSNQPAPKATRQYF
abundance: .; j_gene: TRBJ1-2; v_gene: TRBV18; CDR3aa: CASSPRGRGDGYTF
abundance: .; j_gene: TRBJ2-1; v_gene: TRBV7-9; CDR3aa: CASSYRGLYNEQFF
abundance: .; j_gene: TRBJ2-3; v_gene: TRBV4-3; CDR3aa: CASSPRAAGTDTQYF
abundance: .; j_gene: TRBJ2-5; v_gene: TRBV7-7; CDR3aa: CASSLIGQGSETQYF
abundance: .; j_gene: TRBJ2-7; v_gene: TRBV11-2; CDR3aa: CASSFRGTAYEQYF
abundance: .; j_gene: TRBJ1-2; v_gene: TRBV14; CDR3aa: CASSQVISGRGYTF
abundance: .; j_gene: TRBJ2-5; v_gene: TRBV25-1; CDR3aa: CASSERYSGKETQYF
abundance: .; j_gene: TRBJ2-2; v_gene: TRBV14; CDR3aa: CASSRIGSRAGELFF
abundance: .; j_gene: TRBJ2-2; v_gene: TRBV9; CDR3aa: CASSRGGGETGELFF
abundance: .; j_gene: TRBJ2-3; v_gene: TRBV10-1; CDR3aa: CASSQRSTDTQYF
abundance: .; j_gene: TRBJ1-4; v_gene: TRBV4-3; CDR3aa: CASSQERRGTNEKLFF
abundance: .; j_gene: TRBJ2-7; v_gene: TRBV10-3; CDR3aa: CAISETGSYYEQYF
abundance: once; j_gene: TRBJ1-1; v_gene: TRBV6-6; CDR3aa: CASGRVEAFF
abundance: .; j_gene: TRBJ1-6; v_gene: TRBV6-5; CDR3aa: CASSPTRGDSPLHF
abundance: .; j_gene: TRBJ1-2; v_gene: TRBV19; CDR3aa: CASSIDDYGYTF
abundance: .; j_gene: TRBJ2-3; v_gene: TRBV11-2; CDR3aa: CASSDGTSGSSTDTQYF
abundance: few; j_gene: TRBJ2-1; v_gene: TRBV18; CDR3aa: CASSPRSNRGQAQFF
abundance: .; j_gene: TRBJ2-7; v_gene: TRBV19; CDR3aa: CASSEDSSYEQYF
abundance: .; j_gene: TRBJ1-6; v_gene: TRBV29-1; CDR3aa: CSVGDGRNSPLHF
abundance: .; j_gene: TRBJ2-6; v_gene: TRBV4-3; CDR3aa: CASSHRTSGSLIAGANVLTF
abundance: .; j_gene: TRBJ2-3; v_gene: TRBV7-6; CDR3aa: CASSPRAVGDTQYF
abundance: .; j_gene: TRBJ2-5; v_gene: TRBV18; CDR3aa: CASSFDRVSLETQYF
abundance: .; j_gene: TRBJ1-1; v_gene: TRBV11-2; CDR3aa: CASSALNQPRNTEAFF
abundance: .; j_gene: TRBJ2-1; v_gene: TRBV6-1; CDR3aa: CASREGTGPYNEQFF
abundance: .; j_gene: TRBJ2-7; v_gene: TRBV18; CDR3aa: CASSPNAAGSTYEQYF
abundance: .; j_gene: TRBJ2-5; v_gene: TRBV5-6; CDR3aa: CASSPSGKETQYF
abundance: medium-sized; j_gene: TRBJ2-2; v_gene: TRBV6-4; CDR3aa: CASSRLAGETGELFF
abundance: .; j_gene: TRBJ1-4; v_gene: TRBV30; CDR3aa: CAWSIPGQEDEKLFF
abundance: .; j_gene: TRBJ1-3; v_gene: TRBV15; CDR3aa: CATSGRITSGNTIYF
abundance: few; j_gene: TRBJ1-5; v_gene: TRBV19; CDR3aa: CASSTLTGLNNQPQHF
abundance: .; j_gene: TRBJ2-6; v_gene: TRBV11-2; CDR3aa: CASSGLGQRFTSGANVLTF
abundance: .; j_gene: TRBJ2-2; v_gene: TRBV2; CDR3aa: CASSPQGSRTGELFF
abundance: .; j_gene: TRBJ1-2; v_gene: TRBV30; CDR3aa: CAWSSGRQYYGYTF
abundance: .; j_gene: TRBJ2-3; v_gene: TRBV6-4; CDR3aa: CASSESAGGMDTQYF
abundance: .; j_gene: TRBJ2-1; v_gene: TRBV11-3; CDR3aa: CASSDRGYWGYNEQFF
abundance: .; j_gene: TRBJ2-1; v_gene: TRBV11-2; CDR3aa: CASSLLTISGRGNEQFF
abundance: .; j_gene: TRBJ2-1; v_gene: TRBV4-1; CDR3aa: CASSQADLLAGSYNEQFF
abundance: .; j_gene: TRBJ2-3; v_gene: TRBV19; CDR3aa: CASQTGTSLSDTQYF
abundance: .; j_gene: TRBJ2-2; v_gene: TRBV5-8; CDR3aa: CASSPTPATGEVPNTGELFF
abundance: .; j_gene: TRBJ2-1; v_gene: TRBV13; CDR3aa: CASSFGSWEDEQFF
abundance: .; j_gene: TRBJ2-1; v_gene: TRBV2; CDR3aa: CASRQETTSAEQFF
abundance: .; j_gene: TRBJ2-7; v_gene: TRBV5-1; CDR3aa: CASRPGQGADEQYF
abundance: .; j_gene: TRBJ2-5; v_gene: TRBV7-6; CDR3aa: CASSFPAVETQYF
abundance: .; j_gene: TRBJ2-1; v_gene: TRBV5-1; CDR3aa: CASSPSSSSYNEQFF
abundance: .; j_gene: TRBJ1-4; v_gene: TRBV6-1; CDR3aa: CASSVDRGTNEKLFF
abundance: .; j_gene: TRBJ2-3; v_gene: TRBV7-2; CDR3aa: CANSLDAKSTDTQYF